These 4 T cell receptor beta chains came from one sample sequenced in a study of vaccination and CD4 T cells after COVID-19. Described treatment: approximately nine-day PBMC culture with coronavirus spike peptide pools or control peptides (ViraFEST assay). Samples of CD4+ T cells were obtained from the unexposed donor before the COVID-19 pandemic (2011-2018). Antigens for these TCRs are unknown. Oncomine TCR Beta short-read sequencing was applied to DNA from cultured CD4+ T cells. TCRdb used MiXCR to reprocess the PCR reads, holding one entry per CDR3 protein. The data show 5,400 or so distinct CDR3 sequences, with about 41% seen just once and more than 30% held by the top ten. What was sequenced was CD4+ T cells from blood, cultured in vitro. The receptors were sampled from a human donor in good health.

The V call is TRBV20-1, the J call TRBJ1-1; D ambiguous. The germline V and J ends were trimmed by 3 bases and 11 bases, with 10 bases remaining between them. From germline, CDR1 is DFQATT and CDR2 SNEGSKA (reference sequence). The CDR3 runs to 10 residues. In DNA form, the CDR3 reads TGCAGTGCTAGTGAGGAATACGCTTTCTTT. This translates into CSASEEYAFF.

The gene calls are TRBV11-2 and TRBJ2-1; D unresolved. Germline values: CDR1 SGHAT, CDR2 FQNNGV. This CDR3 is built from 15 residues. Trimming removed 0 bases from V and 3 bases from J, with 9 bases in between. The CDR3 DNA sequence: TGTGCCAGCAGCTTAGAGTGGGGATTCTACAATGAGCAGTTCTTC. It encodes CASSLEWGFYNEQFF.

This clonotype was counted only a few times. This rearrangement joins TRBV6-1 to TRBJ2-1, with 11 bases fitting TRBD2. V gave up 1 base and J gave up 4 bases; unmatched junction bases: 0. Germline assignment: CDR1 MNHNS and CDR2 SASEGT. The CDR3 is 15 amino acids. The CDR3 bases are TGTGCCAGCAGTGAAGTAGCGGGGGGGTACAATGAGCAGTTCTTC. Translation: CASSEVAGGYNEQFF.

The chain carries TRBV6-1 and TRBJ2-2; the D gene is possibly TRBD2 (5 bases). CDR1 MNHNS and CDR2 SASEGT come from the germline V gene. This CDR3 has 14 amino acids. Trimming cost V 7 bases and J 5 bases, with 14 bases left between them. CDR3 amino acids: CASIWERQTGELFF. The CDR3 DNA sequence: TGTGCCAGCATTTGGGAGAGACAAACCGGGGAGCTGTTTTTT.